The rows below give T cell receptor beta chains drawn from one sample of a study of shared clonotypes between healthy human individuals. Using immunoSEQ multiplex PCR, the repertoire was profiled, and TCRdb retains in-frame clones only, with some absent. The table includes 400,000 to 600,000 clones, about 85% detected once. The sample was PBMCs. Receptor source: a woman aged 40 to 55 in good health. Some clones in this sample may be carry-over from other donors' samples. The CDR3 runs from the conserved cysteine through the conserved F or W. The D gene is left open where the match is weak. Some rows mark clone size as missing; the rest say once, few, many or name a class of expanded clone.

TRBD2	TRBJ2-2	TRBV4-1	NA	TGCGCCAGCAGCCAAGTTGTGGGACTAGCCTCCGGGGAGCTGTTTTTT	CASSQVVGLASGELFF
NA	TRBJ2-4	TRBV15	NA	TGTGCCACCAGCAGAGATCGTGGGACCCCGCGGGTTAAAAACATTCAGTACTTC	CATSRDRGTPRVKNIQYF
TRBD1	TRBJ2-4	TRBV11-3	NA	TGTGCCAGCAGCCCGGGAGTCGGGACAGGGGAAAACATTCAGTACTTC	CASSPGVGTGENIQYF
NA	TRBJ2-5	TRBV19	NA	TGTGCCAGTAGTGTCTCTCTGGGGACAGAGACCCAGTACTTC	CASSVSLGTETQYF
NA	TRBJ2-1	TRBV10-3	NA	TGTGCCATCAGTGAGAACCCCTTAAGATACAATGAGCAGTTCTTC	CAISENPLRYNEQFF
NA	TRBJ2-1	TRBV7-2	once	TGTGCCAGCAGAATGACTCGATACAATGAGCAGTTCTTC	CASRMTRYNEQFF
TRBD1	TRBJ2-2	TRBV15	NA	TGTGCCACCAGCAGAGGTGGGGACAGCGGGGAGCTGTTTTTT	CATSRGGDSGELFF
NA	TRBJ2-1	TRBV30	NA	TGTGCCTGGAGTGTAGATAGGTTAACGTTCAATGAGCAGTTCTTC	CAWSVDRLTFNEQFF
NA	TRBJ2-7	TRBV6-4	few	TGTGCCAGCAGCCTTGTGGGGGGCTACGAGCAGTACTTC	CASSLVGGYEQYF
NA	TRBJ1-2	TRBV5-4	NA	TGTGCCAGCAGCCCGGGTGGGCGGAACTATGGCTACACCTTC	CASSPGGRNYGYTF
TRBD2	TRBJ2-1	TRBV4-3	NA	TGCGCCAGCAGCCAAGCGGGAGGTCGTAATGAGCAGTTCTTC	CASSQAGGRNEQFF
NA	TRBJ1-1	TRBV5-8	few	TGTGCCAGCAGCTTAGGATTCGGGGGCGTGAACACTGAAGCTTTCTTT	CASSLGFGGVNTEAFF
NA	TRBJ1-1	TRBV10-2	NA	TGCGCCAGCAGTGAGCCTTACGGGGGGCTACGGGTGAACACTGAAGCTTTCTTT	CASSEPYGGLRVNTEAFF
NA	TRBJ2-3	TRBV6-7	NA	TGTGCCAGCAAGGTCTCATGGCAGCGGGCAGGCACCCCCCCACAGGATACGCAGTATTTT	CASKVSWQRAGTPPQDTQYF
NA	TRBJ2-7	TRBV28	NA	TGTGCCAGCAGTTTGGTCAGTTCCTACGAGCAGTACTTC	CASSLVSSYEQYF
TRBD2	TRBJ2-5	TRBV6-9	NA	TGTGCCGTTCTAGCGGGAGAAGGGGAGACCCAGTACTTC	CAVLAGEGETQYF
TRBD2	TRBJ2-3	TRBV7-3	NA	TGTGCCAGCAGCTTCGGACTAGCAGATACGCAGTATTTT	CASSFGLADTQYF
NA	TRBJ2-7	TRBV6-5	NA	TGTGCCAGCAGTATAGCGCAGAGCTCCTACGAGCAGTACTTC	CASSIAQSSYEQYF
NA	TRBJ1-4	TRBV19	many	TGTGCCAGTACTAGGGACCTATCAACTAATGAAAAACTGTTTTTT	CASTRDLSTNEKLFF
NA	TRBJ2-7	TRBV27	NA	TGTGCCGAGGACCCTACTTACGAGCAGTACTTC	CAEDPTYEQYF
NA	TRBJ2-5	TRBV15	NA	TGTGCCACCAGGGGAGACGTTTGGAGCTCAAAAGAGACCCAGTACTTC	CATRGDVWSSKETQYF